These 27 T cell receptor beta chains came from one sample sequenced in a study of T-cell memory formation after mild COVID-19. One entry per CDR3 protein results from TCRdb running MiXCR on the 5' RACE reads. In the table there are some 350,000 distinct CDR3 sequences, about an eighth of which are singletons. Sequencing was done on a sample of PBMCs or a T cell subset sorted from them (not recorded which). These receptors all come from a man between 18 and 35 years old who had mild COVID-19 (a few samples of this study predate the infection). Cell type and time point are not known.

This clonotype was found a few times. CDR3 sequence: CASSAYVEISYNEQFF. As DNA, the CDR3 is TGCGCCAGCAGCGCCTACGTCGAAATCTCCTACAATGAGCAGTTCTTC. The rearrangement links TRBV5-1 to TRBJ2-1, with D hard to call. V dropped 4 bases and J dropped 0 bases, with 14 bases sitting between them. The CDR3 loop spans 16 amino acids. CDR1 and CDR2 (germline): SGHRS, YFSETQ. Drawing the rest from reference TRBV5-1 and TRBJ2-1, the complete variable domain is KAGVTQTPRYLIKTRGQQVTLSCSPISGHRSVSWYQQTPGQGLQFLFEYFSETQRNKGNFPGRFSGRQFSNSRSEMNVSTLELGDSALYLCASSAYVEISYNEQFFGPGTRLTVL.

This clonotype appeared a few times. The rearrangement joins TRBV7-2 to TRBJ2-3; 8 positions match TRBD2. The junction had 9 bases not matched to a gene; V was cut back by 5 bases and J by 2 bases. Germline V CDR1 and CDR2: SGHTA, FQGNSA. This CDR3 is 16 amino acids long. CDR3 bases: TGTGCCAGCAGCACCTGGGACGGGGGGGTCACAGATACGCAGTATTTT. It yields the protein CASSTWDGGVTDTQYF.

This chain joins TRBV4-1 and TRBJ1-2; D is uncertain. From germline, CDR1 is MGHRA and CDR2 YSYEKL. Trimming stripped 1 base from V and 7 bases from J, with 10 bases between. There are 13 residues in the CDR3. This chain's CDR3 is CASSQGAGGGYTF. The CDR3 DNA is TGCGCCAGCAGCCAAGGAGCGGGCGGTGGCTACACCTTC.

The DNA of the CDR3 is TGTGCCAGCAGCCCCCCTGGGGGGGCCCGGTACAATGAGCAGTTCTTC. Protein product: CASSPPGGARYNEQFF. This chain uses TRBV7-9 with TRBJ2-1; TRBD2 is a possible D gene (7 bases). The germline V and J ends were trimmed by 5 bases and 4 bases, with 18 bases remaining between them. Germline CDR1 reads SEHNR; CDR2 reads FQNEAQ (reference sequence). The CDR3 is 16 residues long. The full variable domain, rest sourced from reference TRBV7-9 and TRBJ2-1, is DTGVSQNPRHKITKRGQNVTFRCDPISEHNRLYWYRQTLGQGPEFLTYFQNEAQLEKSRLLSDRFSAERPKGSFSTLEIQRTEQGDSAMYLCASSPPGGARYNEQFFGPGTRLTVL.

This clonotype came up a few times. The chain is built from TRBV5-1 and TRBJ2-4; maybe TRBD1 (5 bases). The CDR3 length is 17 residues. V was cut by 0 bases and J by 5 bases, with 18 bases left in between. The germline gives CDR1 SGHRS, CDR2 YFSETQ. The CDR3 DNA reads TGCGCCAGCAGCTTGGCCATACAGGTCGGATATGAAAACATTCAGTACTTC. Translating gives CASSLAIQVGYENIQYF.

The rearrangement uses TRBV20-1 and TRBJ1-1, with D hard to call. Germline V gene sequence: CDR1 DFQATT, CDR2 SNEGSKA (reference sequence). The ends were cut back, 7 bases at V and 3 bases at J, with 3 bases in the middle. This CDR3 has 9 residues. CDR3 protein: CSVDTEAFF. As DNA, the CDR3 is TGCAGTGTCGACACTGAAGCTTTCTTT.

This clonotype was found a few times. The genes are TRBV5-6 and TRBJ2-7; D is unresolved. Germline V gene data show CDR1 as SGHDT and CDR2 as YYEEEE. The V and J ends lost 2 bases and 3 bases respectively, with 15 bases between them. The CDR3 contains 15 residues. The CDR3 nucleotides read TGTGCCAGCAGCTTTTTCGGCAGCCAACACTACGAGCAGTACTTC. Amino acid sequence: CASSFFGSQHYEQYF. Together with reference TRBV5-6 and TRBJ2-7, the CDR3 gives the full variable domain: DAGVTQSPTHLIKTRGQQVTLRCSPKSGHDTVSWYQQALGQGPQFIFQYYEEEERQRGNFPDRFSGHQFPNYSSELNVNALLLGDSALYLCASSFFGSQHYEQYFGPGTRLTVT.

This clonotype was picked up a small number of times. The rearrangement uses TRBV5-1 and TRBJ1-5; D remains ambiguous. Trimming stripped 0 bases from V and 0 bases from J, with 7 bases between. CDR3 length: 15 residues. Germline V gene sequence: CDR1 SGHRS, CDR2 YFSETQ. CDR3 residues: CASSLVPDSNQPQHF. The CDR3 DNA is TGCGCCAGCAGCTTGGTTCCCGATAGCAATCAGCCCCAGCATTTT.

The chain's CDR3 is CASSRQIGTFQETQYF. The CDR3 DNA reads as TGTGCCAGCAGCCGACAGATTGGGACATTTCAAGAGACCCAGTACTTC. The rearrangement uses TRBV7-7 and TRBJ2-5, with a tentative D call TRBD1 (6 bases). Germline V lookup: CDR1 SSHAT, CDR2 FNYEAQ (reference sequence). This CDR3 contains 16 residues. The V gene lost 5 bases and the J gene lost 2 bases, with 18 bases spanning the gap.

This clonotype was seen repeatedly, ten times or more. The CDR3 protein is CASRATGQNYEQYF. Here the CDR3 DNA reads TGTGCCAGCAGGGCAACGGGACAGAACTACGAGCAGTACTTC. V usage is TRBV6-6 and J usage is TRBJ2-7; 7 nucleotides line up with TRBD1. CDR3 length equals 14 residues. The germline CDR1 and CDR2 sequences are MNHNY and SVGAGI (reference sequence). V gave up 6 bases and J gave up 3 bases; unmatched junction bases: 8.

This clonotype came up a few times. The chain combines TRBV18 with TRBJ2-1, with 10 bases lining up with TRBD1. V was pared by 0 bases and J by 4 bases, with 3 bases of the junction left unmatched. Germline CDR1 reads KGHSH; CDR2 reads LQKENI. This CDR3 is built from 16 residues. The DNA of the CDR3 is TGTGCCAGCTCACCACCGACAGGGGGCTCGTACAATGAGCAGTTCTTC. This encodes CASSPPTGGSYNEQFF.

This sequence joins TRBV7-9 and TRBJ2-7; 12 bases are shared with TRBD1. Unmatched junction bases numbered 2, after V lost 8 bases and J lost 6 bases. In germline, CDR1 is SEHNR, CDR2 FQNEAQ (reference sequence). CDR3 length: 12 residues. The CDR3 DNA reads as TGTGCCAGCGTGGGACAGGGGGCCGAGCAGTACGTC. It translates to CASVGQGAEQYV.

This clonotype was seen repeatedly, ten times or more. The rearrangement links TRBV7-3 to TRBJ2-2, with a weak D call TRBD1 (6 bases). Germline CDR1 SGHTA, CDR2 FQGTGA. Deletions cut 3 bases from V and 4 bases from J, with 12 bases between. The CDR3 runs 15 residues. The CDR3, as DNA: TGTGCCAGCAGCTTTACGGGCAGGGGCACCGGGGAGCTGTTTTTT. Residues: CASSFTGRGTGELFF. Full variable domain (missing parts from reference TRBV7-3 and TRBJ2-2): GAGVSQTPSNKVTEKGKYVELRCDPISGHTALYWYRQSLGQGPEFLIYFQGTGAADDSGLPNDRFFAVRPEGSVSTLKIQRTERGDSAVYLCASSFTGRGTGELFFGEGSRLTVL.

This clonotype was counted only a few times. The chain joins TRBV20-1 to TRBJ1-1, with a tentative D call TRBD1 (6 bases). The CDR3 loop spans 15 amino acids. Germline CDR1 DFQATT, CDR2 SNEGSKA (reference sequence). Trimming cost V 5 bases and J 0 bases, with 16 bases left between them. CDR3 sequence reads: CSASKLGGMNTEAFF. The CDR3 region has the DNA TGCAGTGCTTCTAAACTAGGGGGGATGAACACTGAAGCTTTCTTT.

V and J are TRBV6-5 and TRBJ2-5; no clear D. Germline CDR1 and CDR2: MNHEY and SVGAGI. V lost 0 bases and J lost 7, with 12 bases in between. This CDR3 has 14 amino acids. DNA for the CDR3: TGTGCCAGCAGTTACTCGACCGGCCAAAGGACCCAGTACTTC. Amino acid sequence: CASSYSTGQRTQYF.

CDR3 region: CSALAGGPYEQYF. The CDR3 DNA reads TGCAGTGCTTTAGCGGGGGGCCCCTACGAGCAGTACTTC. The chain is built from TRBV20-1 and TRBJ2-7; 10 bases match TRBD2. The CDR3 sequence is 13 residues long. The germline CDR1 and CDR2 sequences are DFQATT and SNEGSKA (reference sequence). V lost 5 bases to trimming and J lost 2 bases; unmatched junction nucleotides: 3.

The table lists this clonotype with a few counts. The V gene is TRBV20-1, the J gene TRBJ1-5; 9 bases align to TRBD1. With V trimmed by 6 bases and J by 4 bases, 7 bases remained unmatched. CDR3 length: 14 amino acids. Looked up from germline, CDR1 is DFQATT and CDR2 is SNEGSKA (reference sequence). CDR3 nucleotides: TGCAGTGCATACAGGGGGCGACCGAATCAGCCCCAGCATTTT. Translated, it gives CSAYRGRPNQPQHF.

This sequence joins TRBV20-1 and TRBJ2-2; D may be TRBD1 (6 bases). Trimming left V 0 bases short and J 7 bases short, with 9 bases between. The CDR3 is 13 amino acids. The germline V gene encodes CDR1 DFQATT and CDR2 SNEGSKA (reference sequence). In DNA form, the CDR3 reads TGCAGTGCTAGAGATAGGGGGAACGGGGAGCTGTTTTTT. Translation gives CSARDRGNGELFF.

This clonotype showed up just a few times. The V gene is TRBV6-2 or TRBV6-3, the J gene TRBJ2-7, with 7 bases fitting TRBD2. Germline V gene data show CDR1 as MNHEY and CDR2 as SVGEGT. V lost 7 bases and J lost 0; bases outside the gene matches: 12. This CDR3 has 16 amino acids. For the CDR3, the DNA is TGTGCCAGCACCTTGTCTGGGACTACAAGCTCCTACGAGCAGTACGTC. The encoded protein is CASTLSGTTSSYEQYV.

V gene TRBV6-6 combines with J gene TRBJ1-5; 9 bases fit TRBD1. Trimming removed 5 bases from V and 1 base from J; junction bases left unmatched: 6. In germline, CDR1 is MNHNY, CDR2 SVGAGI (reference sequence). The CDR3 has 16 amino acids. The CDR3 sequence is CASSPSTGGSNQPQHF. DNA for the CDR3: TGTGCCAGCAGTCCCTCGACAGGGGGAAGCAATCAGCCCCAGCATTTT.

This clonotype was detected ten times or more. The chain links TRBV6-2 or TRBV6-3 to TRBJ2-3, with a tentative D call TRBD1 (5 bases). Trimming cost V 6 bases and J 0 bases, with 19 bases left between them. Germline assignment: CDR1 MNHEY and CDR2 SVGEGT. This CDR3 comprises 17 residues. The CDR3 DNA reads TGTGCCAGCAGCCGACCCGTGGGGCAGACTAGCACAGATACGCAGTATTTT. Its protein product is CASSRPVGQTSTDTQYF.

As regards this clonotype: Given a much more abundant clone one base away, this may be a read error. CDR3 DNA sequence: TGCGCCAGCAGCCGCTATCAGGGGGTCGGCGGGGAGCTGTTTTTT. This gives the protein CASSRYQGVGGELFF. The chain has TRBV5-1 and TRBJ2-2, with 7 bases that match TRBD1. Germline lookup yields CDR1 SGHRS and CDR2 YFSETQ. The CDR3 extends over 15 amino acids. V lost 4 bases, J lost 7 bases, and 10 bases stayed unmatched.

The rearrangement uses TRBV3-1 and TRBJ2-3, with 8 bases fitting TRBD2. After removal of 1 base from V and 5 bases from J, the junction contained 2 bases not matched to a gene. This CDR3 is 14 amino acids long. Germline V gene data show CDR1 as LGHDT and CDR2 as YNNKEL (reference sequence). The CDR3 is CASSQVAGGDTQYF. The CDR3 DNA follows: TGTGCCAGCAGCCAAGTTGCGGGGGGAGATACGCAGTATTTT.

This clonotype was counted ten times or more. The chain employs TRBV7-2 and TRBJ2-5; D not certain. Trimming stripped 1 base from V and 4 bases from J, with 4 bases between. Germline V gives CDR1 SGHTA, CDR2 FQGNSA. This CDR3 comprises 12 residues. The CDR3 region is CASSLGRETQYF. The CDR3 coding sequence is TGTGCCAGCAGCTTAGGCCGAGAGACCCAGTACTTC.

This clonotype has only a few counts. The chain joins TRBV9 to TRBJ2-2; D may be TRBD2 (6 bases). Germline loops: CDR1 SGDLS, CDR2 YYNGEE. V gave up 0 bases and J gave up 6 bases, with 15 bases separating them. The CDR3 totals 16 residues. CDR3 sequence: CASSVGPGLAAGELFF. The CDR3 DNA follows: TGTGCCAGCAGCGTAGGACCGGGACTCGCAGCCGGGGAGCTGTTTTTT. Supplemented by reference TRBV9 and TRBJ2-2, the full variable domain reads DSGVTQTPKHLITATGQRVTLRCSPRSGDLSVYWYQQSLDQGLQFLIQYYNGEERAKGNILERFSAQQFPDLHSELNLSSLELGDSALYFCASSVGPGLAAGELFFGEGSRLTVL.

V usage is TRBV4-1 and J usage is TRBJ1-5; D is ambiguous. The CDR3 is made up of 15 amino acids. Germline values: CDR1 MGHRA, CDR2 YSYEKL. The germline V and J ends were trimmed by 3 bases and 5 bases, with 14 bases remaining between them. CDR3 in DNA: TGCGCCAGCAGCCAGGGGTCTCAGGACGATCAGCCCCAGCATTTT. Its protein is CASSQGSQDDQPQHF.

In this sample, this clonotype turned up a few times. The DNA of the CDR3 is TGTGCCAGTAGTAACCCCGGTGGGGGGGGTGCAGATACGCAGTATTTT. Protein product: CASSNPGGGGADTQYF. The chain uses TRBV19 and TRBJ2-3, with 7 bases that match TRBD2. Germline loops: CDR1 LNHDA, CDR2 SQIVND (reference sequence). The CDR3 extends over 16 amino acids. V was clipped by 4 bases and J by 4 bases; unmatched bases: 11.